This is a list of T cell receptor beta chains from one sample in a study of patients and donors after allogeneic stem cell transplantation. TCRdb reanalysed the RT-PCR reads using MiXCR and keeps one entry per CDR3 protein. The repertoire has under 200,000 distinct CDR3 sequences, approximately 31% of them found once; the top ten carry around 3.3%. Material for sequencing was blood, either unsorted or a sorted T cell fraction (not recorded which). The receptors come from a human donor who was either an allogeneic HSCT recipient or a stem cell or donor lymphocyte infusion donor (not recorded which). It is not recorded whose cells these are; they may come from a transplant donor. CDR3s include the opening cysteine and the closing phenylalanine or tryptophan.

15,TRBV5-1,TRBJ2-7,CASSPLGGGPYEQYF
15,TRBV15,TRBJ2-2,CATSRDDRGTGELFF
18,TRBV9,TRBJ2-6,CASSVPGGPQAGANVLTF
14,TRBV20-1,TRBJ2-1,CSPSTSIASNEQFF
13,TRBV30,TRBJ1-1,CAWTTVADTEAFF
14,TRBV12-3/TRBV12-4,TRBJ1-3,CASSRDRVVDTIYF
15,TRBV15,TRBJ2-1,CATSRGTSGSFEQFF
12,TRBV28,TRBJ2-7,CASSSGGPEQYF
11,TRBV5-6,TRBJ2-7,CASSLVNEQYF
17,TRBV9,TRBJ2-1,CASSPEGGTSTYNEQFF
16,TRBV20-1,TRBJ2-1,CSARKGQGAAYNEQFF
11,TRBV20-1,TRBJ1-1,CSAAPNTEAFF
16,TRBV13,TRBJ2-7,CASSLGTGVLQYEQYF
12,TRBV6-2/TRBV6-3,TRBJ1-1,CASSRLGPEAFF
14,TRBV11-2,TRBJ1-2,CASSTYSTGQLCTF
15,TRBV27,TRBJ2-2,CASSPLAGGTGELFF
16,TRBV4-2,TRBJ1-6,CASSQVGQGFDSPLHF
15,TRBV30,TRBJ1-4,CAWSANSATNEKLFF
17,TRBV27,TRBJ1-6,CASSTLPPGGYNSPLHF
15,TRBV20-1,TRBJ1-2,CSASESGQGGGGYTF
14,TRBV20-1,TRBJ2-6,CSAPGQGRANVLTF
13,TRBV12-3/TRBV12-4,TRBJ2-4,CASSSPGVYIQYF
13,TRBV19,TRBJ2-1,CASSRGSLNEQFF
11,TRBV10-3,TRBJ2-7,CAISDGSEQYF
13,TRBV20-1,TRBJ2-2,CSARATGPGELFF
16,TRBV6-5,TRBJ2-5,CASSLAGGGTQETQYF
15,TRBV4-1,TRBJ2-7,CASSQDPAGSYEQYF
11,TRBV2,TRBJ2-1,CASMRANEQFF
13,TRBV29-1,TRBJ2-5,CSVGTSSQETQYF
15,TRBV5-1,TRBJ1-2,CASSLVRGMDYGYTF
16,TRBV20-1,TRBJ2-3,CSASKLAGGPGDTQYF
14,TRBV2,TRBJ1-2,CAARRDTQNYGYTF
12,TRBV30,TRBJ1-1,CAWTLTGTEAFF